A single TCR beta chain is shown here with its context. Its antigen is unknown. Some clones are missing from TCRdb's copy, which holds only in-frame ones; the method was immunoSEQ multiplex PCR. The table includes some 96,000 clones, roughly 88% detected once. The CDR3 consists of 15 residues. V was pared by 6 bases and J by 0 bases, with 12 bases between. Germline values: CDR1 MGHDK, CDR2 SYGVNS. The record originates from a study of T cell responses to AZD1222 COVID-19 vaccine. Regarding the study as a whole: It was only after the peak T cell response that any repertoires were sampled. Increased Spike-specific TCR breadth and depth were observed after two AZD1222 doses. Clonal diversity was possibly underestimated, and white British individuals and females predominated among donors.

The rearrangement joins TRBV25-1 to TRBJ1-3; D gene unclear. Sequencing was performed on peripheral blood, taken on day 0 of AZD1222 vaccination. This clonotype was obtained from an adult in good health. CDR3 nucleotide sequence: TGTGCCAGCAGAGAGACGGGCAACTCTGGAAACACCATATATTTT. This codes for CASRETGNSGNTIYF.